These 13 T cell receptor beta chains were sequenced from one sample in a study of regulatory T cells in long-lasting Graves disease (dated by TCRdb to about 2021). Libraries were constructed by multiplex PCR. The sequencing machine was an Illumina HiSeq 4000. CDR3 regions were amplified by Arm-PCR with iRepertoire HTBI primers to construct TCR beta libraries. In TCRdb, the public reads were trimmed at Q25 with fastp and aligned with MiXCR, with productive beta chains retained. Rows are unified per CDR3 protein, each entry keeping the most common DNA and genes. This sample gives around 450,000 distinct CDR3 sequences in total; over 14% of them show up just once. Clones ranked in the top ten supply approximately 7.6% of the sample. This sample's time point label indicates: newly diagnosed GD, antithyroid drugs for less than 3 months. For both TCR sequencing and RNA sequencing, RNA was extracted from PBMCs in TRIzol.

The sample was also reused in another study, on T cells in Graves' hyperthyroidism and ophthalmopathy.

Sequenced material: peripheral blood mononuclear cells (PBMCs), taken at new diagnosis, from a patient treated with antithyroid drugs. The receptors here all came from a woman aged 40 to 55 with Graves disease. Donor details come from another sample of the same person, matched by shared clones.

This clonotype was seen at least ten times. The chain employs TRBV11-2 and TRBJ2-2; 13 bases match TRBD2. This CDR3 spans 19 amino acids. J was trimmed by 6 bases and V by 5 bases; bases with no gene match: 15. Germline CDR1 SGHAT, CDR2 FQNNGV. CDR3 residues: CASSPRTSGRGAAPGELFF. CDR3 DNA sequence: TGTGCCAGCAGCCCGCGGACTAGCGGGAGAGGGGCGGCACCCGGGGAGCTGTTTTTT.

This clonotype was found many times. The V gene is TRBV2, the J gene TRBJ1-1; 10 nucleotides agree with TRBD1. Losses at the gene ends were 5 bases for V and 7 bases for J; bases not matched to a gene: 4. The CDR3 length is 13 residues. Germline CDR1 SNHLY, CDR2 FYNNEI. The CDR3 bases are TGTGCCAGCAGTTGGGACAGGGGAGTTGAAGCTTTCTTT. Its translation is CASSWDRGVEAFF.

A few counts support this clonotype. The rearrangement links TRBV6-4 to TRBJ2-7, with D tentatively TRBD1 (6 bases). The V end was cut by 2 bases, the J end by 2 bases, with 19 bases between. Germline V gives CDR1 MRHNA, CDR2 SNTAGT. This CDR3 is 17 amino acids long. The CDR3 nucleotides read TGTGCCAGCAGTGACCGGGTTTTACAGGGCAGGACCTACGAGCAGTACTTC. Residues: CASSDRVLQGRTYEQYF.

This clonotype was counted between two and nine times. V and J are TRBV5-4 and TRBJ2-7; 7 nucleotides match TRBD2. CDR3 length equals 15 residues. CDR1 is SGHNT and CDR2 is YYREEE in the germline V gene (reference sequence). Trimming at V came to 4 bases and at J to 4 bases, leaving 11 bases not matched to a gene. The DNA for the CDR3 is TGTGCCAGCAGCCCGGATGGCGGGAGTACTTACGAGCAGTACTTC. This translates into CASSPDGGSTYEQYF. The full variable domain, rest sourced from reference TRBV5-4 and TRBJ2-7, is ETGVTQSPTHLIKTRGQQVTLRCSSQSGHNTVSWYQQALGQGPQFIFQYYREEENGRGNFPPRFSGLQFPNYSSELNVNALELDDSALYLCASSPDGGSTYEQYFGPGTRLTVT.

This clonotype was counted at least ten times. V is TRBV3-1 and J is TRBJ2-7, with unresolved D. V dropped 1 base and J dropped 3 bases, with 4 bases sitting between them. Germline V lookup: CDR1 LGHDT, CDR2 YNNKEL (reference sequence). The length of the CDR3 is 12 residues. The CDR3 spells CASSQVSYEQYF. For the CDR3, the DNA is TGTGCCAGCAGCCAAGTCAGCTACGAGCAGTACTTC.

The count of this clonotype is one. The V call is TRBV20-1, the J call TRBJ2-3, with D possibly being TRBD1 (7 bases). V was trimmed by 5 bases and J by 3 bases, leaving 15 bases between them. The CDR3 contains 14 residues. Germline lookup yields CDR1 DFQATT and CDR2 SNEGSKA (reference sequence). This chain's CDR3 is CSAQEGAGTDTQYF. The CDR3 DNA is TGCAGTGCTCAGGAGGGGGCGGGGACAGATACGCAGTATTTT.

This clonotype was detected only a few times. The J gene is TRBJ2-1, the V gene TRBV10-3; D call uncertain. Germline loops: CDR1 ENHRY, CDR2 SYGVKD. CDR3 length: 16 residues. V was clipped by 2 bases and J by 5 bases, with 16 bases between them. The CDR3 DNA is TGTGCCATCAGTGAGAAGGCTCTAGTTGGGGACAATGAGCAGTTCTTC. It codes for CAISEKALVGDNEQFF.

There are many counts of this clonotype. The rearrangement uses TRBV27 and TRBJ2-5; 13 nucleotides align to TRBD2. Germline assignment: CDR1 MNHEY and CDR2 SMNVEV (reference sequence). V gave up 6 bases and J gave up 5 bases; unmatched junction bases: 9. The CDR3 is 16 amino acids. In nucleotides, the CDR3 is TGTGCCAGCAGGATAATCGGGACTAGCGGGAAGGAGACCCAGTACTTC. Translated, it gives CASRIIGTSGKETQYF.

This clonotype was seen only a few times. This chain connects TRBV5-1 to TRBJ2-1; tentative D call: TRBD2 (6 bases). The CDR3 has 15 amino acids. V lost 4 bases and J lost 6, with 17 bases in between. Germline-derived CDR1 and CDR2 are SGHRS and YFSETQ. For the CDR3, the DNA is TGCGCCAGCAGCCTGAATAGCGGACCCTCCAATGAGCAGTTCTTC. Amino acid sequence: CASSLNSGPSNEQFF.

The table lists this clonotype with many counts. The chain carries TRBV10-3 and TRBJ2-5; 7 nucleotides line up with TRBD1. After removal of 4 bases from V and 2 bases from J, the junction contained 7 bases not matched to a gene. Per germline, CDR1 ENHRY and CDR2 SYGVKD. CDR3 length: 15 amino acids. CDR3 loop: CAISGSPGQQETQYF. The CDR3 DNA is TGTGCCATCAGTGGATCACCGGGACAGCAAGAGACCCAGTACTTC.

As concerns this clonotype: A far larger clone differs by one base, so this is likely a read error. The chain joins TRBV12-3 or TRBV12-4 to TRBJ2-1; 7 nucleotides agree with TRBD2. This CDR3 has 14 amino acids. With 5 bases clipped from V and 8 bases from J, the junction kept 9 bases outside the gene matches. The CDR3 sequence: CASSGSGRHDEQFF. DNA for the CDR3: TGTGCCAGCAGTGGTAGCGGGCGCCACGATGAGCAGTTCTTC.

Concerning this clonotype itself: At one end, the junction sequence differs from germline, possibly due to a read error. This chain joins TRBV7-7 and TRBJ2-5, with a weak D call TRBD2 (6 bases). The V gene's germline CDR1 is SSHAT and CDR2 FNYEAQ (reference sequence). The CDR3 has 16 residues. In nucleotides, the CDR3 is TGTGCTAGCAGCTTAATGTCGGCAGGGAGGCAAGAGACCCAGCACTTC. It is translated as CASSLMSAGRQETQHF.

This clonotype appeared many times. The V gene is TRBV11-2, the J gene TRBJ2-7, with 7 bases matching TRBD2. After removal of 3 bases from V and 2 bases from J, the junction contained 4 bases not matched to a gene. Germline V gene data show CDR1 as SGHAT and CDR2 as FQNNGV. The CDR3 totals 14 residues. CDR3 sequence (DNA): TGTGCCAGCAGCTTTCTTGGGGGGGCCTACGAGCAGTACTTC. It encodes CASSFLGGAYEQYF.